These T cell receptor beta chains were read from a single sample in a study of blood T cell repertoires in COVID-19. Clones were sequenced by immunoSEQ multiplex PCR, and TCRdb holds only the in-frame ones, with some missing. The sample records over 200,000 clones, around 84% being singletons. Sequenced input: PBMCs or T cells enriched from blood (not recorded which). The receptor source for this set is a man younger than 35 who had recovered from COVID-19. Each CDR3 is given with its conserved first and last residue. The D gene is left open where the match is weak. Size values are once, few and many counts, or a class for expanded clones, and some rows have none.

V gene: TRBV5-1
J gene: TRBJ1-5
D gene: NA
clone size: NA
CDR3 protein: CASSLGQEGQPQHF
CDR3 DNA: TGCGCCAGCAGCTTGGGACAGGAAGGTCAGCCCCAGCATTTT

V gene: TRBV12-5
J gene: TRBJ2-2
D gene: TRBD2
clone size: once
CDR3 protein: CASGGSGDGELFF
CDR3 DNA: TGTGCTAGTGGTGGTAGCGGGGACGGGGAGCTGTTTTTT

V gene: TRBV27
J gene: TRBJ2-1
D gene: TRBD2
clone size: NA
CDR3 protein: CASNPIGGGSQFF
CDR3 DNA: TGTGCCAGCAACCCCATAGGAGGCGGGAGTCAGTTCTTC

V gene: TRBV6-2/TRBV6-3
J gene: TRBJ2-7
D gene: NA
clone size: NA
CDR3 protein: CASSWEYEQYF
CDR3 DNA: TGTGCCAGCAGTTGGGAGTACGAGCAGTACTTC

V gene: TRBV7-2
J gene: TRBJ2-1
D gene: NA
clone size: NA
CDR3 protein: CASSLDYNNEQFF
CDR3 DNA: TGTGCCAGCAGCTTAGACTACAACAATGAGCAGTTCTTC

V gene: TRBV19
J gene: TRBJ2-7
D gene: NA
clone size: NA
CDR3 protein: CASSIGSEPYERQYF
CDR3 DNA: TGTGCCAGTAGTATCGGGTCGGAACCCTACGAGCGGCAGTACTTC

V gene: TRBV28
J gene: TRBJ2-7
D gene: NA
clone size: NA
CDR3 protein: CASSPPRGFSYEQYF
CDR3 DNA: TGTGCCAGCAGTCCCCCTAGGGGCTTCTCCTACGAGCAGTACTTC

V gene: TRBV11-3
J gene: TRBJ2-1
D gene: NA
clone size: once
CDR3 protein: CASSGRQASSYNEQFF
CDR3 DNA: TGTGCCAGCAGTGGGAGACAGGCGTCTTCCTACAATGAGCAGTTCTTC

V gene: TRBV12-3/TRBV12-4
J gene: TRBJ1-3
D gene: NA
clone size: NA
CDR3 protein: CASTVYGGDTIYF
CDR3 DNA: TGTGCCAGCACCGTGTATGGCGGTGACACCATATATTTT

V gene: TRBV6-5
J gene: TRBJ1-3
D gene: NA
clone size: NA
CDR3 protein: CASTRGALGNTIYF
CDR3 DNA: TGTGCCAGCACCCGGGGGGCCCTTGGAAACACCATATATTTT

V gene: TRBV28
J gene: TRBJ1-5
D gene: TRBD1
clone size: once
CDR3 protein: CATLQGAGQPQHF
CDR3 DNA: TGTGCCACCCTCCAGGGGGCAGGACAGCCCCAGCATTTT

V gene: TRBV29-1
J gene: TRBJ2-3
D gene: TRBD2
clone size: few
CDR3 protein: CSATTSGGVDTQYF
CDR3 DNA: TGCAGCGCCACGACTAGCGGGGGCGTAGATACGCAGTATTTT

V gene: TRBV6-1
J gene: TRBJ1-1
D gene: NA
clone size: once
CDR3 protein: CASSDLLGQSTEAFF
CDR3 DNA: TGTGCCAGCAGTGACCTCCTGGGACAATCCACTGAAGCTTTCTTT

V gene: TRBV24-1
J gene: TRBJ2-2
D gene: TRBD2
clone size: NA
CDR3 protein: CATSDPSGTNTGELFF
CDR3 DNA: TGTGCCACCAGTGATCCTAGCGGAACGAACACCGGGGAGCTGTTTTTT

V gene: TRBV19
J gene: TRBJ1-1
D gene: TRBD1
clone size: NA
CDR3 protein: CASRTGGTEAFF
CDR3 DNA: TGTGCCAGTCGGACAGGGGGCACTGAAGCTTTCTTT

V gene: TRBV2
J gene: TRBJ2-3
D gene: NA
clone size: NA
CDR3 protein: CASSPSRTLTDTQYF
CDR3 DNA: TGTGCCAGCAGCCCCAGTAGGACACTCACAGATACGCAGTATTTT

V gene: TRBV6-5
J gene: TRBJ2-2
D gene: TRBD2
clone size: NA
CDR3 protein: CASSSGGYTGELFF
CDR3 DNA: TGTGCCAGCAGTTCGGGGGGTTACACCGGGGAGCTGTTTTTT

V gene: TRBV15
J gene: TRBJ2-1
D gene: NA
clone size: NA
CDR3 protein: CATSRADNEQFF
CDR3 DNA: TGTGCCACCAGCAGGGCCGACAATGAGCAGTTCTTC

V gene: TRBV2
J gene: TRBJ1-2
D gene: NA
clone size: NA
CDR3 protein: CASSMRLSQSGYTF
CDR3 DNA: TGTGCCAGCAGTATGAGGCTGAGCCAGAGTGGCTACACCTTC

V gene: TRBV30
J gene: TRBJ2-7
D gene: NA
clone size: NA
CDR3 protein: CAWREYLESGYEQYF
CDR3 DNA: TGTGCCTGGAGAGAATACCTAGAATCTGGCTACGAGCAGTACTTC

V gene: TRBV30
J gene: TRBJ1-5
D gene: NA
clone size: NA
CDR3 protein: CAWSGQEKQPQHF
CDR3 DNA: TGTGCCTGGAGTGGACAGGAGAAACAGCCCCAGCATTTT

V gene: TRBV5-5
J gene: TRBJ2-1
D gene: NA
clone size: NA
CDR3 protein: CASSSALTIYNEQFF
CDR3 DNA: TGTGCCAGCAGCTCGGCGCTAACTATATACAATGAGCAGTTCTTC

V gene: TRBV7-2
J gene: TRBJ2-1
D gene: TRBD2
clone size: NA
CDR3 protein: CASSLEASGPYNEQFF
CDR3 DNA: TGTGCCAGCAGCTTAGAGGCTAGCGGGCCATACAATGAGCAGTTCTTC

V gene: TRBV28
J gene: TRBJ1-1
D gene: TRBD1
clone size: NA
CDR3 protein: CASFGSGTGNTEAFF
CDR3 DNA: TGTGCCAGCTTCGGGAGTGGGACAGGGAACACTGAAGCTTTCTTT

V gene: TRBV5-1
J gene: TRBJ2-1
D gene: NA
clone size: NA
CDR3 protein: CASSPLGIWESYNEQFF
CDR3 DNA: TGCGCCAGCAGTCCCCTCGGTATCTGGGAGTCGTACAATGAGCAGTTCTTC

V gene: TRBV6-5
J gene: TRBJ1-1
D gene: TRBD1
clone size: once
CDR3 protein: CASSLWTGGTEAFF
CDR3 DNA: TGTGCCAGCAGCCTCTGGACAGGGGGTACTGAAGCTTTCTTT

V gene: TRBV5-3
J gene: TRBJ2-5
D gene: NA
clone size: NA
CDR3 protein: CARSLGWGSYQETQYF
CDR3 DNA: TGTGCCAGAAGCTTGGGTTGGGGCTCGTACCAAGAGACCCAGTACTTC

V gene: TRBV5-4
J gene: TRBJ2-5
D gene: TRBD2
clone size: NA
CDR3 protein: CASSTKLADQETQYF
CDR3 DNA: TGTGCCAGCAGCACCAAACTAGCGGATCAAGAGACCCAGTACTTC

V gene: TRBV7-6
J gene: TRBJ2-1
D gene: TRBD2
clone size: NA
CDR3 protein: CASSLGPLAGAIAFF
CDR3 DNA: TGTGCCAGCAGCTTGGGGCCTCTAGCGGGAGCAATTGCGTTCTTC

V gene: TRBV29-1
J gene: TRBJ2-7
D gene: TRBD1
clone size: NA
CDR3 protein: CSVEDQQGQQQYF
CDR3 DNA: TGCAGCGTTGAAGACCAACAGGGGCAGCAGCAGTACTTC

V gene: TRBV5-4
J gene: TRBJ2-5
D gene: TRBD2
clone size: NA
CDR3 protein: CASSELAGGQETQYF
CDR3 DNA: TGTGCCAGCAGCGAACTAGCGGGAGGTCAAGAGACCCAGTACTTC

V gene: TRBV2
J gene: TRBJ2-5
D gene: NA
clone size: once
CDR3 protein: CASSELRGLGETQYF
CDR3 DNA: TGTGCCAGCAGTGAATTAAGGGGATTAGGAGAGACCCAGTACTTC

V gene: TRBV4-2
J gene: TRBJ2-7
D gene: TRBD2
clone size: NA
CDR3 protein: CASSLSRPSGRGYEQYF
CDR3 DNA: TGTGCCAGCAGCCTCTCACGCCCAAGCGGGAGGGGGTACGAGCAGTACTTC

V gene: TRBV5-1
J gene: TRBJ2-7
D gene: TRBD2
clone size: NA
CDR3 protein: CASSLGTSGYEQYF
CDR3 DNA: TGCGCCAGCAGCTTAGGGACTAGCGGTTACGAGCAGTACTTC

V gene: TRBV5-8
J gene: TRBJ1-2
D gene: TRBD1
clone size: NA
CDR3 protein: CASSHRDRAYGYTF
CDR3 DNA: TGTGCCAGCAGCCACCGGGACAGGGCCTATGGCTACACCTTC

V gene: TRBV7-9
J gene: TRBJ2-7
D gene: NA
clone size: NA
CDR3 protein: CASSLILTSYEQYF
CDR3 DNA: TGTGCCAGCAGCTTAATATTGACAAGCTACGAGCAGTACTTC

V gene: TRBV2
J gene: TRBJ2-5
D gene: TRBD2
clone size: once
CDR3 protein: CASRAGGETQYF
CDR3 DNA: TGTGCCAGCAGGGCGGGGGGAGAGACCCAGTACTTC

V gene: TRBV5-1
J gene: TRBJ1-1
D gene: NA
clone size: NA
CDR3 protein: CASSYGEGAEAFF
CDR3 DNA: TGCGCCAGCAGCTATGGAGAAGGGGCTGAAGCTTTCTTT

V gene: TRBV5-1
J gene: TRBJ2-5
D gene: TRBD1
clone size: NA
CDR3 protein: CASSVGQGAKETQYF
CDR3 DNA: TGCGCCAGCAGCGTCGGACAGGGGGCGAAAGAGACCCAGTACTTC

V gene: TRBV9
J gene: TRBJ1-4
D gene: TRBD1
clone size: NA
CDR3 protein: CASSVEGGDRVKLFF
CDR3 DNA: TGTGCCAGCAGCGTAGAGGGGGGGGACAGGGTCAAACTGTTTTTT

V gene: TRBV5-4
J gene: TRBJ1-3
D gene: NA
clone size: NA
CDR3 protein: CASSPGSPSGNTIYF
CDR3 DNA: TGTGCCAGCAGCCCGGGGTCTCCCTCTGGAAACACCATATATTTT

V gene: TRBV6-1
J gene: TRBJ1-3
D gene: NA
clone size: NA
CDR3 protein: CASSAAREGSGNTIYF
CDR3 DNA: TGTGCCAGCAGTGCGGCCAGGGAGGGCTCTGGAAACACCATATATTTT

V gene: TRBV30
J gene: TRBJ2-3
D gene: NA
clone size: NA
CDR3 protein: CAWSPVLDTQYF
CDR3 DNA: TGTGCCTGGAGCCCAGTTTTAGATACGCAGTATTTT